The rows below give T cell receptor beta chains drawn from one sample of a study of blood T cell repertoires in COVID-19. Produced via immunoSEQ multiplex PCR; TCRdb's table is partial and in-frame only. The profile shows about 150,000 clones, about 80% of them singletons. The sample comprised peripheral blood. These receptors were obtained from a man aged 55-75 years with acute or convalescent COVID-19. Both conserved end residues are part of each CDR3. Fields, in order: CDR3 DNA, CDR3 protein, D gene, V gene, clone size, J gene. A D gene is named only where the DNA matches it firmly. The size of a clone is reported for some rows only, either as once, few or many, or as a class for expanded clones.

CDR3 DNA: TGTGCCAGCAGTTACTCGGCTAGCGGGGGGGAATCCTACAATGAGCAGTTCTTC
CDR3 protein: CASSYSASGGESYNEQFF
D gene: TRBD2
V gene: TRBV6-2/TRBV6-3
clone size: -
J gene: TRBJ2-1

CDR3 DNA: TGTGCCAGTCTGGACAGTTCCCTGTACGAGCAGTACTTC
CDR3 protein: CASLDSSLYEQYF
D gene: -
V gene: TRBV28
clone size: -
J gene: TRBJ2-7

CDR3 DNA: TGTGCCAGCAGCCAAGAGCGGAGCGGGGGGACCGGGGAGCTGTTTTTT
CDR3 protein: CASSQERSGGTGELFF
D gene: TRBD2
V gene: TRBV4-2
clone size: once
J gene: TRBJ2-2

CDR3 DNA: TGTGCCAGCAGCCAAAGACAGGGGGCGCAAAATGAGCAGTTCTTC
CDR3 protein: CASSQRQGAQNEQFF
D gene: TRBD1
V gene: TRBV3-1/TRBV3-2
clone size: -
J gene: TRBJ2-1

CDR3 DNA: TGTGCCAGCAAGGGAGGGAACTATGGCTACACCTTC
CDR3 protein: CASKGGNYGYTF
D gene: -
V gene: TRBV6-5
clone size: -
J gene: TRBJ1-2

CDR3 DNA: TGTGCCAGCAGTTTTAGTCTCTCTCAGCCCCAGCATTTT
CDR3 protein: CASSFSLSQPQHF
D gene: -
V gene: TRBV12-3/TRBV12-4
clone size: -
J gene: TRBJ1-5

CDR3 DNA: TGTGCCAGCAGTGTGACTAGCGGGGGGGGCCAGCGGTTCTTC
CDR3 protein: CASSVTSGGGQRFF
D gene: TRBD2
V gene: TRBV2
clone size: -
J gene: TRBJ2-1

CDR3 DNA: TGTGCCAGCAGCGTAGCTACAGGGACAGAGACCCAGTACTTC
CDR3 protein: CASSVATGTETQYF
D gene: -
V gene: TRBV9
clone size: -
J gene: TRBJ2-5

CDR3 DNA: TGTGCCAGCAGTGATTCCAGGGATACCGGGGAGCTGTTTTTT
CDR3 protein: CASSDSRDTGELFF
D gene: -
V gene: TRBV25-1
clone size: -
J gene: TRBJ2-2

CDR3 DNA: TGTGCCAGCTCGGAGGGACAGGGAGTACAGCCCCAGCATTTT
CDR3 protein: CASSEGQGVQPQHF
D gene: TRBD1
V gene: TRBV18
clone size: -
J gene: TRBJ1-5

CDR3 DNA: TGTGCCGTCAGCCGGGACAGGGGGGAGACCCAGTACTTC
CDR3 protein: CAVSRDRGETQYF
D gene: TRBD1
V gene: TRBV19
clone size: -
J gene: TRBJ2-5

CDR3 DNA: TGTGCCAGCAGTCGACGGACAGTTAACACCGGGGAGCTGTTTTTT
CDR3 protein: CASSRRTVNTGELFF
D gene: -
V gene: TRBV6-5
clone size: -
J gene: TRBJ2-2

CDR3 DNA: TGTGCCAGCAGCCAAGAACTCAGGGTTAACTATGGCTACACCTTC
CDR3 protein: CASSQELRVNYGYTF
D gene: -
V gene: TRBV4-2
clone size: -
J gene: TRBJ1-2

CDR3 DNA: TGCAGTGCTACTAAAACCGGGGAGCTGTTTTTT
CDR3 protein: CSATKTGELFF
D gene: -
V gene: TRBV20-1
clone size: -
J gene: TRBJ2-2

CDR3 DNA: TGTGCTAGCAGCTTAAAACAGGGGACTGAAGCTTTCTTT
CDR3 protein: CASSLKQGTEAFF
D gene: TRBD1
V gene: TRBV7-7
clone size: -
J gene: TRBJ1-1

CDR3 DNA: TGTGCCAGCAGCCAAGCCAAGGGGTATGTAAAGACCCAGTACTTC
CDR3 protein: CASSQAKGYVKTQYF
D gene: -
V gene: TRBV3-1/TRBV3-2
clone size: -
J gene: TRBJ2-5

CDR3 DNA: TGTGCCAGCAGCCCAGTCCGGGACAGGGGGCAGGAGCAGTACTTC
CDR3 protein: CASSPVRDRGQEQYF
D gene: TRBD1
V gene: TRBV11-2
clone size: -
J gene: TRBJ2-7

CDR3 DNA: TGCGCCAGCAGCCAAGGAACAGGGGGCGGACGTGGCTACACCTTC
CDR3 protein: CASSQGTGGGRGYTF
D gene: TRBD1
V gene: TRBV4-1
clone size: -
J gene: TRBJ1-2

CDR3 DNA: TGTGCCAGCGCCCAGACAGCCTACGAGCAGTACTTC
CDR3 protein: CASAQTAYEQYF
D gene: -
V gene: TRBV19
clone size: -
J gene: TRBJ2-7

CDR3 DNA: TGTGCCAGCAGCCAAGCCCTGACGGCGGTGGCCTCCTACAATGAGCAGTTCTTC
CDR3 protein: CASSQALTAVASYNEQFF
D gene: -
V gene: TRBV4-2
clone size: -
J gene: TRBJ2-1

CDR3 DNA: TGTGCCAGCAGTTTAGGGGAGAAACAGCCCCAGCATTTT
CDR3 protein: CASSLGEKQPQHF
D gene: -
V gene: TRBV27
clone size: -
J gene: TRBJ1-5

CDR3 DNA: TGTGCCAGCAGCTTAACTCCAGGATGGAATTCACCCCTCCACTTT
CDR3 protein: CASSLTPGWNSPLHF
D gene: -
V gene: TRBV11-2
clone size: -
J gene: TRBJ1-6

CDR3 DNA: TGTGCCAGCAGCTTAGGTGCAGGGGGCGGAAACACCATATATTTT
CDR3 protein: CASSLGAGGGNTIYF
D gene: TRBD1
V gene: TRBV7-2
clone size: -
J gene: TRBJ1-3

CDR3 DNA: TGTGCCAGCAGCTTTGGAGGGGAGATCACCGGGGAGCTGTTTTTT
CDR3 protein: CASSFGGEITGELFF
D gene: -
V gene: TRBV5-4
clone size: -
J gene: TRBJ2-2

CDR3 DNA: TGTGCCAGCAGTTTAGCCGACAGGGTCAACGAGCAGTACTTC
CDR3 protein: CASSLADRVNEQYF
D gene: TRBD1
V gene: TRBV28
clone size: -
J gene: TRBJ2-7

CDR3 DNA: TGCAGTGCCCTCGTAACTGAAGCTTTCTTT
CDR3 protein: CSALVTEAFF
D gene: -
V gene: TRBV20-1
clone size: few
J gene: TRBJ1-1

CDR3 DNA: TGCGCCAGCAGTGAGCGGGGTAAGGAAAAACTGTTTTTT
CDR3 protein: CASSERGKEKLFF
D gene: -
V gene: TRBV10-2
clone size: -
J gene: TRBJ1-4

CDR3 DNA: TGTGCCAGCAGACTCAGACAGGCCAGCTCTGGAAACACCATATATTTT
CDR3 protein: CASRLRQASSGNTIYF
D gene: -
V gene: TRBV6-6
clone size: -
J gene: TRBJ1-3

CDR3 DNA: TGTGCCAGCAGTTACGAGGGAGGAGGGTCACCCCTCCACTTT
CDR3 protein: CASSYEGGGSPLHF
D gene: -
V gene: TRBV6-2/TRBV6-3
clone size: -
J gene: TRBJ1-6

CDR3 DNA: TGTGCCAGCTCACCAATGACAGCAAGCTCTGGAAACACCATATATTTT
CDR3 protein: CASSPMTASSGNTIYF
D gene: -
V gene: TRBV18
clone size: -
J gene: TRBJ1-3

CDR3 DNA: TGTGCCAGCAGCGTAGGGGAGCCGCGCTCTGGAAACACCATATATTTT
CDR3 protein: CASSVGEPRSGNTIYF
D gene: -
V gene: TRBV9
clone size: -
J gene: TRBJ1-3

CDR3 DNA: TGTGCCAGCAGCTTCGGGGGGAGGGAGACCCAGTACTTC
CDR3 protein: CASSFGGRETQYF
D gene: TRBD2
V gene: TRBV6-5
clone size: -
J gene: TRBJ2-5

CDR3 DNA: TGTGCCAGCAGTAAAAGCGGGAACAATGAGCAGTTCTTC
CDR3 protein: CASSKSGNNEQFF
D gene: TRBD2
V gene: TRBV28
clone size: -
J gene: TRBJ2-1

CDR3 DNA: TGTGCCAGCACTGGAGTTGGAAACACCATATATTTT
CDR3 protein: CASTGVGNTIYF
D gene: -
V gene: TRBV6-4
clone size: -
J gene: TRBJ1-3

CDR3 DNA: TGTGCCAGCAGCTTATCCGACAGTACTGAAGCTTTCTTT
CDR3 protein: CASSLSDSTEAFF
D gene: -
V gene: TRBV11-1
clone size: once
J gene: TRBJ1-1

CDR3 DNA: TGTGCCAGCAGAGGAGGGGTGGCCCCCCTCACAGATACGCAGTATTTT
CDR3 protein: CASRGGVAPLTDTQYF
D gene: -
V gene: TRBV27
clone size: -
J gene: TRBJ2-3

CDR3 DNA: TGCGCCAGCAGCCAAGAGTTAAGGGGTTCCTACGAGCAGTACTTC
CDR3 protein: CASSQELRGSYEQYF
D gene: -
V gene: TRBV4-1
clone size: few
J gene: TRBJ2-7

CDR3 DNA: TGTGCCAGCACCCCCGAGGGATTAGGGGGTAGCACAGATACGCAGTATTTT
CDR3 protein: CASTPEGLGGSTDTQYF
D gene: -
V gene: TRBV27
clone size: -
J gene: TRBJ2-3

CDR3 DNA: TGTGCCGGCTCGACAGGGTCGGTCACTGAAGCTTTCTTT
CDR3 protein: CAGSTGSVTEAFF
D gene: TRBD1
V gene: TRBV6-5
clone size: -
J gene: TRBJ1-1

CDR3 DNA: TGTGCCAGCAGTTACTACGGACGGGGGTCAGATACGCAGTATTTT
CDR3 protein: CASSYYGRGSDTQYF
D gene: -
V gene: TRBV6-5
clone size: -
J gene: TRBJ2-3

CDR3 DNA: TGTGCCAGTAGTGCGCGGGACAGGGACAATTCACCCCTCCACTTT
CDR3 protein: CASSARDRDNSPLHF
D gene: TRBD1
V gene: TRBV19
clone size: -
J gene: TRBJ1-6

CDR3 DNA: TGCGCCAGCAGCCCCCTCGGACAGGCGAGCTCCTACAATGAGCAGTTCTTC
CDR3 protein: CASSPLGQASSYNEQFF
D gene: TRBD1
V gene: TRBV5-1
clone size: -
J gene: TRBJ2-1

CDR3 DNA: TGCGCCAGCAGCCAAGACAGACAGGGGGCTCAGGGCTACACCTTC
CDR3 protein: CASSQDRQGAQGYTF
D gene: TRBD1
V gene: TRBV4-3
clone size: few
J gene: TRBJ1-2

CDR3 DNA: TGTGCCAGCAGCCCAGAGGGGACCCAGTACTTC
CDR3 protein: CASSPEGTQYF
D gene: -
V gene: TRBV7-9
clone size: -
J gene: TRBJ2-5

CDR3 DNA: TGCGCCAGCAGCCCCCTAAAGACGGGGAACTATGGCTACACCTTC
CDR3 protein: CASSPLKTGNYGYTF
D gene: -
V gene: TRBV4-3
clone size: -
J gene: TRBJ1-2

CDR3 DNA: TGTGCCAGCAGCTTGATCGGGACAGCCAGAGAGACCCAGTACTTC
CDR3 protein: CASSLIGTARETQYF
D gene: TRBD1
V gene: TRBV7-2
clone size: -
J gene: TRBJ2-5

CDR3 DNA: TGTGCCAGCAGTTCGGCAGGGTGGAAATCACCCCTCCACTTT
CDR3 protein: CASSSAGWKSPLHF
D gene: -
V gene: TRBV27
clone size: once
J gene: TRBJ1-6